The entry below gives a single T cell receptor beta chain sequence along with its context. The study ran its PCR with 60 Vbeta and 13 Jbeta primers. Assay: immunoSEQ multiplex PCR; the TCRdb copy retains only in-frame clones and omits some. The data contain nearly 110,000 clones, around four fifths of them singletons. The data belong to a study of cytomegalovirus exposure and HLA in healthy donors. The CDR3 is 16 amino acids. Germline CDR1 ENHRY, CDR2 SYGVKD. Trimming removed 10 bases at V and 2 bases at J, with 23 bases between. Sequencing was performed on PBMCs. This sequence joins TRBV10-3 and TRBJ1-2; D is perhaps TRBD1 (6 bases). This sequence was found in a man aged 50-59 years in good health and CMV-seronegative. The CDR3 nucleotides read TGTGCCACCGAAACGGGACATGGGTTCGGGAACTATGGCTACACCTTC. It codes for CATETGHGFGNYGYTF.